The next 15 T cell receptor beta chains were all read from a single sample in a study of blood T cell repertoires in COVID-19. Assay: immunoSEQ multiplex PCR; the TCRdb copy retains only in-frame clones and omits some. The sample lists a few hundred thousand clones, about nine tenths occurring once. Input material: PBMCs or T cells enriched from blood (not recorded which). These receptors were taken from a woman in her 50s in a cohort exposed to, infected with or recovered from COVID-19 (not recorded which).

The V gene is TRBV4-2, the J gene TRBJ2-2; the match to TRBD2 covers 8 bases. There are 15 residues in the CDR3. Germline assignment: CDR1 LGHNA and CDR2 YNFKEQ. V was pared by 4 bases and J by 6 bases, with 7 bases of the junction left unmatched. This CDR3 reads CASSLTGGPAGELFF. Written as DNA, the CDR3 is TGTGCCAGCAGCCTGACGGGGGGGCCTGCCGGGGAGCTGTTTTTT.

This chain links TRBV7-2 with TRBJ2-2; 8 nucleotides match TRBD2. This CDR3 has 16 amino acids. Germline loops: CDR1 SGHTA, CDR2 FQGNSA. J gave up 1 base and V 0 bases, and 1 base lay outside the gene matches. The CDR3 coding sequence is TGTGCCAGCAGCTTAGCGCGGGGGGTGAACACCGGGGAGCTGTTTTTT. Its translation is CASSLARGVNTGELFF.

The V gene is TRBV29-1, the J gene TRBJ2-1; D is uncertain. Trimming removed 5 bases from V and 4 bases from J, with 6 bases in between. Germline CDR1 and CDR2: SQVTM and ANQGSEA. This CDR3 has 11 amino acids. The CDR3 nucleotides read TGCAGCGTTTTCGAGTACAATGAGCAGTTCTTC. Amino acids: CSVFEYNEQFF.

This chain joins TRBV12-3 or TRBV12-4 and TRBJ2-5, with D perhaps TRBD1 (5 bases). The CDR3 runs to 13 residues. Trimming removed 6 bases from V and 0 bases from J, with 8 bases in between. The CDR3 sequence: CASRTENQETQYF. Written as DNA, the CDR3 is TGTGCCAGCAGGACAGAAAACCAAGAGACCCAGTACTTC.

The J gene is TRBJ2-5, the V gene TRBV7-9, with 10 bases fitting TRBD1. The V gene's germline CDR1 is SEHNR and CDR2 FQNEAQ (reference sequence). Trimming at V came to 1 base and at J to 4 bases, leaving 9 bases not matched to a gene. CDR3 size: 17 residues. The CDR3 reads CASSLVSRDRGRETQYF. Here the CDR3 DNA reads TGTGCCAGCAGCTTAGTATCCCGGGACAGGGGCCGAGAGACCCAGTACTTC. Drawing the rest from reference TRBV7-9 and TRBJ2-5, the complete variable domain is DTGVSQNPRHKITKRGQNVTFRCDPISEHNRLYWYRQTLGQGPEFLTYFQNEAQLEKSRLLSDRFSAERPKGSFSTLEIQRTEQGDSAMYLCASSLVSRDRGRETQYFGPGTRLLVL.

This clone was seen only a few times. V is TRBV18 and J is TRBJ1-1; a possible D gene is TRBD1 (5 bases). Germline V CDR1 and CDR2: KGHSH, LQKENI. V dropped 2 bases and J dropped 4 bases, with 11 bases sitting between them. The CDR3 length is 14 residues. CDR3 loop: CASSPYAGSTEAFF. In DNA, the CDR3 is TGTGCCAGCTCACCATATGCAGGGTCCACTGAAGCTTTCTTT. Using reference TRBV18 and TRBJ1-1 for the parts outside the CDR3, the full variable domain is NAGVMQNPRHLVRRRGQEARLRCSPMKGHSHVYWYRQLPEEGLKFMVYLQKENIIDESGMPKERFSAEFPKEGPSILRIQQVVRGDSAAYFCASSPYAGSTEAFFGQGTRLTVV.

This sequence joins TRBV30 and TRBJ2-1, with TRBD2 matching 11 bases. Germline V lookup: CDR1 GTSNPN, CDR2 SVGIG (reference sequence). Trimming took 2 bases from V and 8 from J; bases not matched to a gene: 14. The CDR3 has 17 residues. The CDR3 loop is CAWSTIPSGGRFDEQFF. In nucleotides, the CDR3 is TGTGCCTGGAGTACAATCCCTAGCGGGGGGCGGTTCGATGAGCAGTTCTTC.

The chain has TRBV27 and TRBJ2-4; D may be TRBD2 (6 bases). Trimming stripped 5 bases from V and 5 bases from J, with 16 bases between. The CDR3 totals 15 residues. Germline V CDR1 and CDR2: MNHEY, SMNVEV (reference sequence). This CDR3 is CASSPGSWGENIQYF. The DNA for the CDR3 is TGTGCCAGCAGTCCCGGGTCCTGGGGGGAAAACATTCAGTACTTC.

The chain joins TRBV9 to TRBJ2-3, with 9 bases fitting TRBD2. With 4 bases clipped from V and 6 bases from J, the junction kept 9 bases outside the gene matches. Germline CDR1 reads SGDLS; CDR2 reads YYNGEE. The CDR3 runs to 15 residues. The CDR3 sequence is CASSRSGGSRDTQYF. As DNA, the CDR3 is TGTGCCAGCAGCCGGAGCGGGGGGTCTAGGGATACGCAGTATTTT.

The count of this clone is one. The chain joins TRBV7-2 to TRBJ2-5, with D tentatively TRBD1 (6 bases). Per germline, CDR1 SGHTA and CDR2 FQGNSA. V was clipped by 6 bases and J by 1 base, with 15 bases between them. The length of the CDR3 is 15 residues. CDR3 residues: CASSRGRGTQETQYF. Here the CDR3 DNA reads TGTGCCAGCAGTCGGGGCAGGGGCACCCAAGAGACCCAGTACTTC.

The CDR3 protein is CASSQELGGGNEQFF. The DNA of the CDR3 is TGCGCCAGCAGCCAAGAATTGGGAGGGGGGAATGAGCAGTTCTTC. The V gene is TRBV4-3, the J gene TRBJ2-1; maybe TRBD2 (7 bases). CDR1 is LGHNA, CDR2 YSLEER, per germline. CDR3 length equals 15 residues. Trimming left V 0 bases short and J 7 bases short, with 13 bases between.

The chain employs TRBV11-2 and TRBJ2-5; possible D gene TRBD2, 5 bases. V was trimmed by 1 base and J by 5 bases, leaving 11 bases between them. This CDR3 has 14 amino acids. CDR1 is SGHAT and CDR2 is FQNNGV in the germline V gene. CDR3 nucleotides: TGTGCCAGCAGCTTAGCACCTAGCTTGGAGACCCAGTACTTC. Protein product: CASSLAPSLETQYF.

The rearrangement links TRBV5-4 to TRBJ2-7, with TRBD1 matching 8 bases. The trim removed 4 bases at V and 6 bases at J, leaving 12 bases unmatched. Looked up from germline, CDR1 is SGHNT and CDR2 is YYREEE (reference sequence). The CDR3 is 15 residues long. This CDR3 reads CASSPRQGKRSEQYF. The CDR3 DNA reads as TGTGCCAGCAGCCCCCGACAGGGGAAGCGGAGCGAGCAGTACTTC.

The J gene is TRBJ1-1, the V gene TRBV10-3; TRBD1 is a possible D gene (6 bases). Trimming removed 5 bases at V and 1 base at J, with 11 bases between. Looked up from germline, CDR1 is ENHRY and CDR2 is SYGVKD. This CDR3 comprises 14 residues. The CDR3 loop is CAISPGTPNTEAFF. The CDR3 coding sequence is TGTGCCATCAGTCCCGGGACACCGAACACTGAAGCTTTCTTT.

This chain links TRBV18 with TRBJ1-6; the D gene is possibly TRBD1 (6 bases). This CDR3 spans 13 amino acids. Germline loops: CDR1 KGHSH, CDR2 LQKENI. Trimming cost V 2 bases and J 8 bases, with 7 bases left between them. CDR3 residues: CASSPTGHSPLHF. For the CDR3, the DNA is TGTGCCAGCTCACCAACAGGGCATTCACCCCTCCACTTT. Combining the CDR3 with reference TRBV18 and TRBJ1-6 gives the whole variable domain NAGVMQNPRHLVRRRGQEARLRCSPMKGHSHVYWYRQLPEEGLKFMVYLQKENIIDESGMPKERFSAEFPKEGPSILRIQQVVRGDSAAYFCASSPTGHSPLHFGNGTRLTVT.